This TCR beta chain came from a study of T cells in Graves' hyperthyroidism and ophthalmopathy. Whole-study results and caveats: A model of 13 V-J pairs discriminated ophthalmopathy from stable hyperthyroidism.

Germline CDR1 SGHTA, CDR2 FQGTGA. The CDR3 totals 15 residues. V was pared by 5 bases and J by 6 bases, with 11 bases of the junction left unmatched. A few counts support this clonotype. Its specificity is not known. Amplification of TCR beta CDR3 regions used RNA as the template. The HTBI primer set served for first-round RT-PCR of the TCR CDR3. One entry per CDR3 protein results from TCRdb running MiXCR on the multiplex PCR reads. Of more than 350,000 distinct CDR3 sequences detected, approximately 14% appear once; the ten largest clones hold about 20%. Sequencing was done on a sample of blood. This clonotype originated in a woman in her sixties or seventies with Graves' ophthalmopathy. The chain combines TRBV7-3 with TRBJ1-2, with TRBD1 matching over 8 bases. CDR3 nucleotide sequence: TGTGCCAGCAGCACGAGACAGGGGCCTTCGGATGGCTACACCTTC. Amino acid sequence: CASSTRQGPSDGYTF.